This TCR beta chain was recovered during a study of graft-versus-host responses after intestinal transplantation. Study-wide context: Transplantation in recipients was multivisceral, liver-intestinal, or isolated intestinal. Study-wide findings and caveats: Marrow from the recipient contained GvH clones, some of which had appeared first in ileum or blood. Early post-transplant falls in HvG clones accompanied the peak levels of circulating GvH clones.

Of note for this clone: Antigen: not known.

Profiling relied on immunoSEQ multiplex PCR, and the TCRdb table lists in-frame clones only, not all of them. This sample yields some 90,000 clones, of which roughly 88% are seen a single time; around 0.11% belongs to the top ten. The CDR3 is 17 amino acids. V dropped 2 bases and J dropped 0 bases, with 15 bases sitting between them. From germline, CDR1 is MNHNS and CDR2 SASEGT. The sample consisted of unstimulated CD4+ T cells sorted from spleen or lymph node cells, taken before intestinal transplant. The chain recombines TRBV6-1 with TRBJ2-3, with a tentative D call TRBD2 (6 bases). This clonotype was obtained from a human donor who received an intestinal transplant. Here the CDR3 reads CASSERPLAESTDTQYF. CDR3 bases: TGTGCCAGCAGTGAACGCCCCTTAGCGGAGAGCACAGATACGCAGTATTTT.